This is a list of T cell receptor beta chains from one sample in a study of CD8 T cells in ankylosing spondylitis. TCRdb re-called the 5' RACE reads with MiXCR, one entry per CDR3 protein. The table shows 150,000 to 200,000 distinct CDR3 sequences, with roughly 34% occurring only once. Sequencing used synovial fluid, either unsorted or a sorted T cell fraction (not recorded which). These receptors were obtained from a male donor with ankylosing spondylitis. Both conserved end residues are part of each CDR3. Each record gives: D gene, clone size, J gene, V gene, CDR3 protein, CDR3 DNA. D genes are given only for firm matches. Size values are once, few and many counts, or a class for expanded clones, and some rows have none.

d_gene: .
abundance: .
j_gene: TRBJ2-4
v_gene: TRBV4-3
CDR3aa: CASSQDVTRDIQYF
CDR3nt: TGCGCCAGCAGCCAAGATGTGACAAGGGACATTCAGTACTTC

d_gene: TRBD2
abundance: .
j_gene: TRBJ2-7
v_gene: TRBV28
CDR3aa: CASSPGGPRSYEQYF
CDR3nt: TGTGCCAGCAGTCCGGGAGGGCCTCGTTCCTACGAGCAGTACTTC

d_gene: .
abundance: .
j_gene: TRBJ2-2
v_gene: TRBV5-1
CDR3aa: CASSLSGTQNTGELFF
CDR3nt: TGCGCCAGCAGCTTGTCTGGGACCCAGAACACCGGGGAGCTGTTTTTT

d_gene: .
abundance: few
j_gene: TRBJ1-1
v_gene: TRBV3-1
CDR3aa: CASSQDNRFAEAFF
CDR3nt: TGTGCCAGCAGCCAAGACAACAGGTTCGCTGAAGCTTTCTTT

d_gene: .
abundance: .
j_gene: TRBJ1-2
v_gene: TRBV20-1
CDR3aa: CSARSDSYGYTF
CDR3nt: TGCAGTGCTAGATCAGACAGCTATGGCTACACCTTC

d_gene: .
abundance: many
j_gene: TRBJ1-4
v_gene: TRBV10-2
CDR3aa: CATGTKERGEKLFF
CDR3nt: TGCGCCACAGGGACGAAAGAAAGGGGTGAAAAACTGTTTTTT

d_gene: .
abundance: .
j_gene: TRBJ1-5
v_gene: TRBV2
CDR3aa: CASSGTGNQPQHF
CDR3nt: TGTGCCAGCAGTGGAACAGGCAATCAGCCCCAGCATTTT

d_gene: .
abundance: many
j_gene: TRBJ1-1
v_gene: TRBV12-3/TRBV12-4
CDR3aa: CASSFGDTMNTEAFF
CDR3nt: TGTGCCAGCAGTTTCGGGGACACGATGAACACTGAAGCTTTCTTT

d_gene: TRBD2
abundance: many
j_gene: TRBJ2-5
v_gene: TRBV12-3/TRBV12-4
CDR3aa: CASSLPGGRTQYF
CDR3nt: TGTGCCAGCAGTTTACCGGGCGGGAGGACCCAGTACTTC

d_gene: TRBD2
abundance: .
j_gene: TRBJ2-1
v_gene: TRBV12-3/TRBV12-4
CDR3aa: CASSASGRKNNEQFF
CDR3nt: TGTGCCAGCAGTGCTAGCGGGAGAAAGAACAATGAGCAGTTCTTC

d_gene: TRBD1
abundance: few
j_gene: TRBJ1-2
v_gene: TRBV28
CDR3aa: CASSAEDRGRAHGGYTF
CDR3nt: TGTGCCAGCAGTGCAGAAGACAGGGGACGGGCCCATGGTGGCTACACCTTC

d_gene: .
abundance: .
j_gene: TRBJ1-4
v_gene: TRBV2
CDR3aa: CASGERPDEKLFF
CDR3nt: TGTGCCAGCGGCGAACGACCGGATGAAAAACTGTTTTTT

d_gene: TRBD2
abundance: few
j_gene: TRBJ2-3
v_gene: TRBV5-1
CDR3aa: CASSSLAGGRPDTQYF
CDR3nt: TGCGCCAGCAGCTCTCTAGCGGGGGGGCGGCCAGATACGCAGTATTTT

d_gene: .
abundance: many
j_gene: TRBJ1-2
v_gene: TRBV7-2
CDR3aa: CASSSQLSYGYTF
CDR3nt: TGTGCCAGCAGCTCCCAGTTATCCTATGGCTACACCTTC

d_gene: TRBD1
abundance: .
j_gene: TRBJ1-1
v_gene: TRBV29-1
CDR3aa: CSVEAGGRAFF
CDR3nt: TGCAGCGTTGAAGCAGGGGGCCGAGCTTTCTTT

d_gene: .
abundance: .
j_gene: TRBJ2-7
v_gene: TRBV28
CDR3aa: CASRPDGQLYEQYF
CDR3nt: TGTGCCAGCAGGCCAGATGGACAGCTCTACGAGCAGTACTTC

d_gene: .
abundance: .
j_gene: TRBJ1-1
v_gene: TRBV10-3
CDR3aa: CAISESLTLGAFF
CDR3nt: TGTGCCATCAGTGAGTCCCTGACACTGGGAGCTTTCTTT

d_gene: .
abundance: many
j_gene: TRBJ1-1
v_gene: TRBV10-2
CDR3aa: CASIGGGRPEAFF
CDR3nt: TGCGCCAGCATTGGTGGAGGGCGGCCTGAAGCTTTCTTT

d_gene: .
abundance: few
j_gene: TRBJ1-1
v_gene: TRBV11-3
CDR3aa: CASSLGATVNTEAFF
CDR3nt: TGTGCCAGCAGCCTTGGGGCGACAGTGAACACTGAAGCTTTCTTT

d_gene: TRBD1
abundance: many
j_gene: TRBJ1-1
v_gene: TRBV29-1
CDR3aa: CSAGTGVTEAFF
CDR3nt: TGCAGCGCTGGGACAGGGGTAACTGAAGCTTTCTTT

d_gene: .
abundance: .
j_gene: TRBJ1-5
v_gene: TRBV7-2
CDR3aa: CASSSGWDSNQPQHF
CDR3nt: TGTGCCAGCAGCTCAGGATGGGACAGCAATCAGCCCCAGCATTTT

d_gene: TRBD2
abundance: many
j_gene: TRBJ2-5
v_gene: TRBV7-2
CDR3aa: CASSLGAGALDEYF
CDR3nt: TGTGCCAGCAGCTTAGGAGCGGGGGCCTTGGATGAGTACTTC

d_gene: .
abundance: .
j_gene: TRBJ2-1
v_gene: TRBV7-2
CDR3aa: CASSQVRGGIYNEQFF
CDR3nt: TGTGCCAGCAGCCAAGTGCGGGGAGGAATCTACAATGAGCAGTTCTTC

d_gene: TRBD1
abundance: .
j_gene: TRBJ2-1
v_gene: TRBV6-2/TRBV6-3
CDR3aa: CASSYLGQGYNEQFF
CDR3nt: TGTGCCAGCAGTTACCTGGGACAGGGGTACAATGAGCAGTTCTTC

d_gene: TRBD1
abundance: .
j_gene: TRBJ2-1
v_gene: TRBV3-1
CDR3aa: CASSPWTGGPYNEQFF
CDR3nt: TGTGCCAGCAGCCCATGGACAGGTGGGCCCTACAATGAGCAGTTCTTC

d_gene: TRBD1
abundance: .
j_gene: TRBJ2-1
v_gene: TRBV11-2
CDR3aa: CASSPRTGASYNEQFF
CDR3nt: TGTGCCAGCAGCCCGCGGACAGGGGCCTCCTACAATGAGCAGTTCTTC

d_gene: TRBD1
abundance: .
j_gene: TRBJ2-4
v_gene: TRBV4-2
CDR3aa: CASSHAGTEVNIQYF
CDR3nt: TGTGCCAGCAGCCATGCCGGGACAGAGGTGAACATTCAGTACTTC

d_gene: TRBD2
abundance: few
j_gene: TRBJ2-1
v_gene: TRBV12-3/TRBV12-4
CDR3aa: CASRKRLAGGSNEQFF
CDR3nt: TGTGCCAGCAGAAAGCGACTAGCGGGAGGGAGCAATGAGCAGTTCTTC

d_gene: .
abundance: many
j_gene: TRBJ2-2
v_gene: TRBV20-1
CDR3aa: CSAQATRTSNTGELFF
CDR3nt: TGCAGTGCGCAAGCGACCCGGACATCGAACACCGGGGAGCTGTTTTTT

d_gene: TRBD1
abundance: .
j_gene: TRBJ1-1
v_gene: TRBV11-1
CDR3aa: CASSLMGQANTEAFF
CDR3nt: TGTGCCAGCAGCTTAATGGGACAGGCGAACACTGAAGCTTTCTTT

d_gene: .
abundance: .
j_gene: TRBJ1-2
v_gene: TRBV6-1
CDR3aa: CASRKDYGYTF
CDR3nt: TGTGCCAGCAGGAAAGACTATGGCTACACCTTC

d_gene: .
abundance: few
j_gene: TRBJ2-1
v_gene: TRBV5-1
CDR3aa: CASSWFGVSSYNEQFF
CDR3nt: TGCGCCAGCAGCTGGTTCGGGGTCAGCTCCTACAATGAGCAGTTCTTC

d_gene: .
abundance: many
j_gene: TRBJ1-1
v_gene: TRBV5-1
CDR3aa: CASSEAGGMNTEAFF
CDR3nt: TGCGCCAGCAGCGAGGCCGGGGGGATGAACACTGAAGCTTTCTTT

d_gene: .
abundance: once
j_gene: TRBJ2-7
v_gene: TRBV19
CDR3aa: CASSIDSRTYEQYF
CDR3nt: TGTGCCAGTAGTATAGATAGCCGAACCTACGAGCAGTACTTC

d_gene: TRBD2
abundance: few
j_gene: TRBJ2-1
v_gene: TRBV5-1
CDR3aa: CASSRAGGMEEQFF
CDR3nt: TGCGCCAGCAGTCGAGCGGGGGGGATGGAGGAGCAGTTCTTC

d_gene: .
abundance: few
j_gene: TRBJ2-1
v_gene: TRBV5-4
CDR3aa: CASSLRPAYEQFF
CDR3nt: TGTGCCAGCAGCTTGAGGCCAGCATATGAGCAGTTCTTC

d_gene: .
abundance: .
j_gene: TRBJ1-1
v_gene: TRBV6-5
CDR3aa: CASNSITKGGKNTEAFF
CDR3nt: TGTGCCAGCAATTCGATTACCAAGGGAGGGAAAAACACTGAAGCTTTCTTT

d_gene: TRBD1
abundance: .
j_gene: TRBJ2-5
v_gene: TRBV7-9
CDR3aa: CASSLKGAQETQYF
CDR3nt: TGTGCCAGCAGCTTAAAGGGGGCCCAAGAGACCCAGTACTTC

d_gene: TRBD2
abundance: .
j_gene: TRBJ2-1
v_gene: TRBV11-2
CDR3aa: CASSTRLAVHNEQFF
CDR3nt: TGTGCCAGCAGTACTAGACTAGCGGTGCACAATGAGCAGTTCTTC

d_gene: TRBD2
abundance: .
j_gene: TRBJ2-3
v_gene: TRBV20-1
CDR3aa: CSAPELGTSGVSDTQYF
CDR3nt: TGCAGTGCTCCAGAACTCGGGACTAGCGGGGTGTCAGATACGCAGTATTTT